In its sample, the clone carrying this TCR beta chain was seen a few times. Single viable CD3+CD4+CD8-CD45RO+ cells were sorted as the memory CD4+ T cells. These data belong to a study of memory CD4+ T cells and cytomegalovirus serostatus. Measured with immunoSEQ multiplex PCR; TCRdb has only the in-frame clones, and not every one. Among about 67,000 clones listed, about 78% were seen once. Between the trimmed V and J ends, which lost 2 bases and 4 bases, there was a span of 18 bases. The germline gives CDR1 MRHNA, CDR2 SNTAGT. This CDR3 has 18 residues. The TCR sequence derives from an adult in good health and CMV-seropositive. The chain has TRBV6-4 and TRBJ1-6; possible D gene TRBD1, 5 bases. What was sequenced was memory CD4+ T cells from blood. The chain's CDR3 is CASSDPIRRRQYNSPLHF. In nucleotides, the CDR3 is TGTGCCAGCAGTGACCCTATCAGAAGACGACAGTATAATTCACCCCTCCACTTT.